This T cell receptor beta chain originates from a study of beta chain features in type 1 diabetes. As regards this clone: Its antigen is undetermined.

Study-level findings and limits: Within patients, naive, central memory and Treg TCRB repertoires seemed more similar than within healthy donors. More deletions and fewer insertions at VDJ junctions were found in patients with type 1 diabetes.

Via the markers CD45RO/CCR7/CD25/CD127/CD95/CD27, stem cell-like memory, regulatory, central memory and naive CD4+ cells were sorted. All of the isolated RNA was reverse transcribed, so expressed TCRB transcripts were sequenced. Sequencing was performed with immunoSEQ multiplex PCR; in TCRdb, only in-frame clones are kept and a portion is missing. The data contain 430,000 or so clones, roughly 10% of them singletons. Germline V gene sequence: CDR1 SGDLS, CDR2 YYNGEE. The CDR3 totals 14 residues. V trimming: 2 bases; J trimming: 2 bases; junction bases outside the gene matches: 3. This sequence originates from a woman between 18 and 30 years old in good health. The chain couples TRBV9 to TRBJ2-7; 8 nucleotides align to TRBD2. The sample taken for sequencing was naive CD4+ T cells from blood. The CDR3 DNA reads as TGTGCCAGCAGCGTTACTAGCGGAGCCTACGAGCAGTACTTC. Translation gives CASSVTSGAYEQYF. Looking up the rest from reference TRBV9 and TRBJ2-7 gives the full variable domain: DSGVTQTPKHLITATGQRVTLRCSPRSGDLSVYWYQQSLDQGLQFLIQYYNGEERAKGNILERFSAQQFPDLHSELNLSSLELGDSALYFCASSVTSGAYEQYFGPGTRLTVT.